This T cell receptor (beta chain) was sequenced for a study of type 1 regulatory T cells. Study summary: An in vitro protocol generated T-allo10, a Tr1-enriched, alloantigen-specific CD4 T cell product.

TCRdb recomputed calls from the reads with MiXCR, one row per CDR3 protein. The table lists about 97,000 distinct CDR3 sequences, 31% of them singletons, with less than 2.5% in the top ten. The CDR3 runs 16 residues. V shed 2 bases, J shed 4 bases, and the junction held 8 bases outside the gene matches. The germline gives CDR1 SGHRS, CDR2 YFSETQ. This clonotype was recorded a few times. The source material was CD4+ T cells, either the whole sample or a sorted fraction (not recorded which). The receptor comes from a human donor in good health. This chain connects TRBV5-1 to TRBJ2-7; 11 bases are shared with TRBD1. The CDR3 reads CASSLDGQGASYEQYF. The DNA for the CDR3 is TGCGCCAGCAGCTTAGACGGACAGGGGGCCTCGTACGAGCAGTACTTC.